This TCR beta chain is drawn from a study of beta chain features in type 1 diabetes. Trimming took 3 bases from V and 4 from J, leaving 6 bases between them. This CDR3 comprises 13 residues. Germline CDR1 is SGHVS and CDR2 is FNYEAQ. Expressed TCRB transcripts were sequenced because the isolated RNA had all been reverse transcribed beforehand. Method: immunoSEQ multiplex PCR; TCRdb's copy keeps in-frame clones and lacks some. The sample comprises roughly 350,000 clones, roughly 11% of which are singletons, and approximately 0.016% rests with the top ten. Sequencing input: naive CD4+ T cells from blood. The J gene is TRBJ2-2, the V gene TRBV7-6; no reliable D call. This sequence originates from a woman younger than 45 in good health. CDR3 residues: CASSFSGTGELFF. The CDR3 region has the DNA TGTGCCAGCAGCTTTTCGGGCACCGGGGAGCTGTTTTTT.